A single sample gave rise to the 20 T cell receptor beta chains below, sequenced in a study of blood T cell repertoires in COVID-19. Profiling relied on immunoSEQ multiplex PCR, and the TCRdb table lists in-frame clones only, not all of them. Among 150,000 to 200,000 clones listed, around 88% were seen once. The sequenced material came from peripheral blood. These receptors were obtained from a woman aged 70 to 79 who had recovered from COVID-19.

The sample holds a few counts of this clone. The rearrangement joins TRBV6-4 to TRBJ1-4; 8 bases fit TRBD1. Trimming took 3 bases from V and 5 from J; bases not matched to a gene: 2. There are 14 residues in the CDR3. The germline V gene has CDR1 MRHNA and CDR2 SNTAGT. This CDR3 reads CASSEGTGNEKLFF. In DNA, the CDR3 is TGTGCCAGCAGTGAAGGGACAGGAAATGAAAAACTGTTTTTT.

The V and J genes are TRBV9 and TRBJ1-1; D ambiguous. Trimming took 3 bases from V and 6 from J, leaving 15 bases between them. The germline V gene encodes CDR1 SGDLS and CDR2 YYNGEE. The CDR3 consists of 14 residues. In DNA, the CDR3 is TGTGCCAGCAGCGCCCCAAACCGGTCGTCTGAAGCTTTCTTT. Translating gives CASSAPNRSSEAFF.

This clone showed up many times. The chain has TRBV19 and TRBJ1-1; perhaps TRBD1 as D (6 bases). V lost 5 bases and J lost 11, with 18 bases in between. CDR1 LNHDA and CDR2 SQIVND come from the germline V gene (reference sequence). The CDR3 runs 13 residues. CDR3 bases: TGTGCCAGTAGTTACTCCGGACAGCCTGGGGCTTTCTTT. It yields the protein CASSYSGQPGAFF.

This clone was seen once. The chain recombines TRBV6-6 with TRBJ2-3, with 10 positions matching TRBD1. Germline V lookup: CDR1 MNHNY, CDR2 SVGAGI (reference sequence). The CDR3 loop spans 14 amino acids. J lost 3 bases, V lost 6 bases, and 3 bases had no gene match. CDR3 protein: CASRTGGITDTQYF. The CDR3 nucleotides read TGTGCCAGCAGGACAGGGGGCATAACAGATACGCAGTATTTT.

This chain joins TRBV29-1 and TRBJ1-3; TRBD1 matches at 9 bases. V trimming: 6 bases; J trimming: 2 bases; junction bases outside the gene matches: 8. The germline V gene has CDR1 SQVTM and CDR2 ANQGSEA. The CDR3 consists of 15 residues. The CDR3 nucleotides are TGCAGCGTCGCCCCCGGGACAGGGCCTGGAAACACCATATATTTT. It specifies CSVAPGTGPGNTIYF.

The genes are TRBV7-2 and TRBJ2-5; 8 bases are shared with TRBD1. The CDR3 spans 15 residues. Losses at the gene ends were 1 base for V and 2 bases for J; bases not matched to a gene: 3. The germline gives CDR1 SGHTA, CDR2 FQGNSA. Written as DNA, the CDR3 is TGTGCCAGCAGCTTAGGGGGGACAGGACAAGAGACCCAGTACTTC. It encodes CASSLGGTGQETQYF.

J is TRBJ1-2 and V is TRBV19, with 7 bases matching TRBD1. The CDR3 length is 14 residues. Germline lookup yields CDR1 LNHDA and CDR2 SQIVND (reference sequence). V trimming: 5 bases; J trimming: 4 bases; junction bases outside the gene matches: 7. The CDR3 protein is CASSPRDSAYGYTF. The DNA for the CDR3 is TGTGCCAGTAGTCCCCGGGACAGCGCCTATGGCTACACCTTC.

The rearrangement links TRBV19 to TRBJ1-2; TRBD1 is a possible D gene (6 bases). V gave up 5 bases and J gave up 5 bases, with 15 bases separating them. The CDR3 length is 14 residues. Germline V CDR1 and CDR2: LNHDA, SQIVND (reference sequence). The CDR3 is CASSSRARGYGYTF. The CDR3 nucleotides read TGTGCCAGTAGTTCCCGGGCCAGGGGTTATGGCTACACCTTC.

V and J are TRBV6-1 and TRBJ2-5, with a weak D call TRBD2 (6 bases). This CDR3 contains 17 residues. Germline assignment: CDR1 MNHNS and CDR2 SASEGT. Trimming removed 3 bases from V and 0 bases from J, with 17 bases in between. CDR3 in DNA: TGTGCCAGCAGTGACGGGACTCTAGGACTGTACCAAGAGACCCAGTACTTC. Its translation: CASSDGTLGLYQETQYF.

This clone was observed once. The rearrangement links TRBV7-6 to TRBJ1-2, with 8 bases identical to TRBD1. V lost 5 bases, J lost 3 bases, and 2 bases stayed unmatched. Looked up from germline, CDR1 is SGHVS and CDR2 is FNYEAQ. The CDR3 length is 13 residues. The CDR3: CASSPRGHYGYTF. The DNA for the CDR3 is TGTGCCAGCAGCCCCAGGGGGCACTATGGCTACACCTTC.

This clone was seen a single time. The V gene is TRBV30, the J gene TRBJ2-3; a weak D match, TRBD1 (5 bases). Germline values: CDR1 GTSNPN, CDR2 SVGIG (reference sequence). CDR3 length: 14 residues. Trimming took off 3 bases at V and 6 bases at J, with 16 bases between the two ends. This chain's CDR3 is CAWRVHAWGDTQYF. In nucleotides, the CDR3 is TGTGCCTGGAGGGTACACGCTTGGGGCGATACGCAGTATTTT.

The chain employs TRBV5-6 and TRBJ1-6; D perhaps matches TRBD1 (5 bases). This CDR3 comprises 17 residues. The germline gives CDR1 SGHDT, CDR2 YYEEEE. Trimming cost V 0 bases and J 0 bases, with 10 bases left between them. The CDR3 sequence is CASSLGGGGSYNSPLHF. As DNA, the CDR3 is TGTGCCAGCAGCTTGGGGGGGGGAGGCTCCTATAATTCACCCCTCCACTTT.

The J gene is TRBJ2-7, the V gene TRBV5-5; 8 bases align to TRBD1. The CDR3 spans 14 residues. The germline V gene encodes CDR1 SGHKS and CDR2 YYEKEE (reference sequence). Trimming cost V 6 bases and J 7 bases; bases outside gene matches: 12. The CDR3 sequence: CASNWGAGGLEQYF. The CDR3 coding sequence is TGTGCCAGCAATTGGGGGGCAGGGGGCCTTGAGCAGTACTTC.

This rearrangement joins TRBV10-3 to TRBJ2-2, with D possibly being TRBD1 (6 bases). The germline gives CDR1 ENHRY, CDR2 SYGVKD. V shed 6 bases and J shed 0 bases, with 8 bases lying between them. The CDR3 length is 14 residues. The CDR3 sequence is CAIRGDTNTGELFF. CDR3 bases: TGTGCCATCAGAGGGGACACGAACACCGGGGAGCTGTTTTTT.

The chain joins TRBV28 to TRBJ2-1; D is uncertain. The V gene's germline CDR1 is MDHEN and CDR2 SYDVKM. This CDR3 has 15 residues. V shed 3 bases and J shed 6 bases, with 15 bases lying between them. The DNA of the CDR3 is TGTGCCAGCAGTTTGACGGAACCGTCAGGCAATGAGCAGTTCTTC. Translated, it gives CASSLTEPSGNEQFF.

The chain couples TRBV9 to TRBJ1-1, with a possible D match to TRBD1 (5 bases). Between the trimmed V and J ends, which lost 3 bases and 1 base, there was a span of 10 bases. Germline V CDR1 and CDR2: SGDLS, YYNGEE. The CDR3 runs 14 residues. The CDR3 DNA reads as TGTGCCAGCAGCGAGCGGGGGGGGAACACTGAAGCTTTCTTT. As protein: CASSERGGNTEAFF.

Written as DNA, the CDR3 is TGTGCCAGCAGCCACGGGACTTCGGAAGAGACCCAGTACTTC. Protein product: CASSHGTSEETQYF. The J gene is TRBJ2-5, the V gene TRBV4-2, with D possibly matching TRBD2 (6 bases). The CDR3 totals 14 residues. Trimming took 3 bases from V and 3 from J, leaving 11 bases between them. CDR1 and CDR2 (germline): LGHNA, YNFKEQ.

This chain connects TRBV19 to TRBJ2-4; D might be TRBD1 (5 bases). The CDR3 has 14 residues. Germline V gives CDR1 LNHDA, CDR2 SQIVND (reference sequence). V was trimmed by 2 bases and J by 9 bases, leaving 14 bases between them. CDR3 sequence: CASSIYGRVGIQYF. The CDR3 nucleotides are TGTGCCAGTAGTATATATGGCAGGGTTGGCATTCAGTACTTC.

In DNA form, the CDR3 reads TGTGCCAGCAGCTTGATTGTTGGGCCCCACGAGCAGTACTTC. Amino acids: CASSLIVGPHEQYF. J is TRBJ2-7 and V is TRBV5-5; D uncertain. The V end lost 1 base, the J end lost 5 bases, and 13 bases lay between the germline ends. Germline V gene sequence: CDR1 SGHKS, CDR2 YYEKEE (reference sequence). The CDR3 loop spans 14 amino acids.

V gene TRBV29-1 combines with J gene TRBJ1-2; D remains unclear. Germline CDR1 and CDR2: SQVTM and ANQGSEA. The CDR3 spans 11 residues. V lost 4 bases to trimming and J lost 6 bases, with 9 bases between them. The CDR3 sequence: CSVGYGDGYTF. The CDR3 region has the DNA TGCAGCGTTGGTTACGGGGATGGCTACACCTTC.